The rows below give T cell receptor beta chains drawn from one sample of a study of blood T cell repertoires in COVID-19. Repertoires were generated with immunoSEQ multiplex PCR, while TCRdb's copy carries only in-frame clones and drops some. Of some 190,000 clones detected, 70% to 90% appear once; the ten largest clones hold approximately 5.6%. Sequenced material: peripheral blood. All receptors come from a woman aged 40 to 50 who had recovered from COVID-19. Each CDR3 is given with its conserved first and last residue. A D gene is named only where the DNA matches it firmly. A row's size may be missing; if present it is once, few, many or a size class.

TRBD1	.	TRBV7-8	TRBJ1-5	CASSLRTNRGGQPQHF	TGTGCCAGCAGCTTAAGGACTAACAGGGGCGGCCAGCCCCAGCATTTT
.	few	TRBV6-1	TRBJ1-3	CASSESTISGNTIYF	TGTGCCAGCAGTGAAAGCACTATCTCTGGAAACACCATATATTTT
.	.	TRBV12-3/TRBV12-4	TRBJ2-1	CASIATEFNEQFF	TGTGCCAGCATAGCTACGGAGTTCAATGAGCAGTTCTTC
.	.	TRBV5-1	TRBJ2-5	CASSSQGVSQETQYF	TGCGCCAGCAGCTCTCAGGGTGTCTCCCAAGAGACCCAGTACTTC
TRBD1	.	TRBV2	TRBJ1-4	CASSQQGANEKLFF	TGTGCCAGCAGTCAACAGGGGGCTAATGAAAAACTGTTTTTT
TRBD2	.	TRBV5-8	TRBJ2-2	CASSLGAGRNTGELFF	TGTGCCAGCAGCTTGGGAGCGGGACGAAACACCGGGGAGCTGTTTTTT
TRBD1	.	TRBV27	TRBJ1-2	CASSRPPGQGARGYTF	TGTGCCAGCAGTAGACCACCGGGACAGGGGGCAAGGGGCTACACCTTC
.	.	TRBV11-1	TRBJ2-7	CASSTDSYEQYF	TGTGCCAGCAGCACTGACTCCTACGAGCAGTACTTC
TRBD1	once	TRBV9	TRBJ1-3	CASSVAGVGTAGNTIYF	TGTGCCAGCAGCGTAGCCGGCGTTGGGACAGCTGGAAACACCATATATTTT
.	.	TRBV10-3	TRBJ2-7	CAITSDPGGLDEQYF	TGTGCCATCACCTCCGACCCCGGAGGGCTCGACGAGCAGTACTTC
TRBD2	.	TRBV2	TRBJ2-1	CASITGTSGRSYNEQFF	TGTGCCAGCATCACAGGGACTAGCGGGAGGTCCTACAATGAGCAGTTCTTC
.	.	TRBV19	TRBJ2-7	CASSNYDGHPYEQYF	TGTGCCAGTAGTAATTATGATGGACACCCCTACGAGCAGTACTTC
.	.	TRBV21-1	TRBJ1-3	CASSKGGAGNTIYF	TGTGCCAGCAGCAAGGGAGGGGCTGGAAACACCATATATTTT
.	.	TRBV18	TRBJ2-7	CASSLKQPPGEQYF	TGTGCCAGCTCACTTAAACAGCCCCCAGGGGAGCAGTACTTC
.	.	TRBV6-5	TRBJ1-1	CASSQGFTEAFF	TGTGCCAGCAGTCAGGGATTCACTGAAGCTTTCTTT
.	few	TRBV6-5	TRBJ1-2	CASRGATTNYGYTF	TGTGCCAGCAGGGGAGCTACCACTAACTATGGCTACACCTTC
TRBD2	.	TRBV5-1	TRBJ2-3	CASSFPTSGRAGEYTDTQYF	TGCGCCAGCAGCTTCCCGACTAGCGGGAGGGCCGGAGAATATACAGATACGCAGTATTTT
.	once	TRBV7-9	TRBJ2-1	CASSRAGGSYNEQFF	TGTGCCAGCAGCCGGGCCGGGGGATCCTACAATGAGCAGTTCTTC